The entry below gives a single TCR beta chain sequence along with its context. This clone was counted a few times. The clone's antigen remains unknown. Per-nucleotide qualities are absent, and no much larger clonotype sits a single base away. The sample is drawn from a study of beta chain features in type 1 diabetes (dated by TCRdb to 2016 to 2019). The study in broad terms: Mean age, gender distribution, total cell number and subset yield did not differ between patients and healthy donors. Across all samples, some 100,000,000 sorted cells were examined, and cell number per subset correlated strongly with RNA yield. Whereas all 30 or so donors provided naive and central memory subsets, regulatory and stem cell-like memory subsets were isolated from just 8 patients and roughly 8 healthy donors. The study compared the TCRB repertoires of sorted circulating CD4+ T cell subsets in recently diagnosed type 1 diabetes patients with those in matched healthy donors.

Each donor gave one peripheral blood draw, about 110 mL on average, collected into heparinised tubes. Naive, central memory, regulatory and stem cell-like memory CD4+ T cells were sorted on a BD FACSAria II using a panel including CD45RO, CCR7, CD25, CD127, CD95 and CD27. Every sorted population had a purity above 98%. PBMCs were isolated right away by Lymphoprep density gradient centrifugation and were stained directly, without culture. So that batch effects would be minimized, each experiment stained and sorted samples in pairs, pairing one healthy donor with one patient. All of the isolated RNA was reverse transcribed with the High Capacity cDNA Reverse Transcription Kit, so expressed TCRB transcripts were sequenced. Deep immunoSEQ sequencing was applied to naive, central memory and regulatory T cell samples, giving an average of around 3.8 million total reads per sample. Sorted cells were lysed in RLT buffer, and RNA was extracted using DNase-treated RNeasy Micro or Mini kits according to cell number. Each cell subset was processed on its own to prevent cross-contamination, while patient and healthy donor samples were processed together. Using the immunoSEQ multiplex PCR, TCRB sequences were amplified from cDNA into 87-bp fragments spanning the CDR3 region. Sequencing of the amplicons was done on the Illumina HiSeq platform. Per the authors' processing: PCR bias was corrected computationally using synthetic template baselines, and reads within Hamming distance 2 were collapsed, with unmergeable singletons discarded. By aligning reads against IMGT, V, D and J genes, CDR3 length, and insertions or deletions at six rearrangement sites were assigned. Clonotype counts were normalized to sorted cell number within each subset before computing true diversity and Gini coefficients with the tcR R package. The overlap coefficient, calculated on TCRB nucleotide sequences, was used to quantify repertoire sharing. Out-of-frame TCRB sequences from naive cells were analyzed to stand in for the pre-selection repertoire. TCRdb took over this immuneACCESS table, retaining in-frame rearrangements with V and J assigned. Such tables are incomplete; in checked studies, under half of the missing clones stem from an unresolved V gene, and the remainder is unexplained. V and J calls and clone size follow that table, whereas D and trimming were derived from the DNA. Within this sample are 240,000 or so clones, with about a fifth of them counted one time only. Less than 0.035% of the sample comes from the top ten.

As encoded in the germline V gene, CDR1 is LGHNA while CDR2 is YSLEER. Trimming takes 0 bases from V and 6 bases from J, and the germline ends sit 9 bases apart. Its CDR3 holds 13 amino acids, cysteine through phenylalanine. Just CDR3 DNA is preserved here, 39 bases in frame from base 1. Broader findings and caveats from the paper: Shorter templates might have been favored by PCR, but patient and control samples were amplified and corrected together, so both groups would have been affected equally by any skew. Naive, central memory and regulatory TCRB repertoires appeared more similar among patients than among healthy donors. Fewer insertions and more nucleotide deletions at VDJ recombination sites were observed in patients with type 1 diabetes, implying thymic rearrangement abnormalities. HLA sub-analyses involved small numbers of individuals, so any influence of HLA type on TCRB rearrangement remained unresolved. In all four CD4+ subsets, TCRB CDR3 length was moderately but significantly shorter in type 1 diabetes patients. Because cDNA was sequenced instead of genomic DNA, highly expressing activated cells could be over-represented, though the groups showed no difference in activation or CD3 levels.

The sequence links TRBV4-3 to TRBJ2-7; perhaps TRBD2 is the D gene, with 6 bases matching. This clonotype was sampled from a woman in her thirties or forties with type 1 diabetes. Sequenced sample: naive CD4+ T cells from blood. In light of the paper, this sample's cell subset or site label describes: true naive CD4+ T cells. The CDR3 reads as follows: CASSQDQRAEQYF. Here is the DNA: TGCGCCAGCAGCCAAGATCAGCGGGCCGAGCAGTACTTC.